The present entry profiles one T cell receptor (beta chain) with its context. Antigen: not known. V shed 6 bases and J shed 4 bases, with 12 bases lying between them. The CDR3 extends over 12 amino acids. Germline lookup yields CDR1 SQVTM and CDR2 ANQGSEA. Libraries were prepared by immunoSEQ multiplex PCR; TCRdb keeps only in-frame clonotypes and omits some of them. The sample lists approximately 110,000 clones, 93% occurring once. The sample is drawn from a study of siplizumab effects on memory and regulatory T cells. General study results and limits: Naive-or-memory phenotypes were unassignable for roughly 80-95% of proliferating CD4+ or CD8+ clones.

Sequencing was carried out using CD4+ T cells sorted from blood. The source is a human donor in good health. V usage is TRBV29-1 and J usage is TRBJ1-1; maybe TRBD1 (6 bases). CDR3: CSVSSRGTEAFF. The CDR3 DNA sequence: TGCAGCGTCTCGAGCAGGGGCACTGAAGCTTTCTTT.